This record looks at one T cell receptor (beta chain) sequence and its context. The target antigen is unknown. This specimen comes from a study of T cell responses to AZD1222 COVID-19 vaccine. Repertoires were generated with immunoSEQ multiplex PCR, while TCRdb's copy carries only in-frame clones and drops some. Here the sample spans 120,000 to 150,000 clones, approximately 90% being singletons. V was cut by 5 bases and J by 6 bases, with 16 bases left in between. Germline V gene data show CDR1 as MNHNY and CDR2 as SVGAGI (reference sequence). The CDR3 is 14 amino acids. Study outcomes and limitations: The donor cohort was predominantly white British with a female majority, and clonal diversity may have been underestimated.

The chain carries TRBV6-6 and TRBJ1-2; a weak D match, TRBD1 (5 bases). This material consisted of peripheral blood, taken 28 days after the second AZD1222 dose. The TCR originated in an adult who received the AZD1222 COVID-19 vaccine. In nucleotides, the CDR3 is TGTGCCAGCAGTCTCCTAGACAGATCTCATGGCTACACCTTC. This translates into CASSLLDRSHGYTF.